The 27 T cell receptor beta chains below were found in one sample sequenced in a study of vaccination and CD4 T cells after COVID-19. These receptors have no identified antigens. Cultured CD4+ T-cell DNA underwent Oncomine TCR Beta short-read sequencing. TCRdb re-called the PCR reads with MiXCR, one entry per CDR3 protein. The sample holds more than 15,000 distinct CDR3 sequences, approximately 22% seen once. Regarding treatment: roughly ten-day PBMC culture with coronavirus spike peptide pools or control peptides (ViraFEST assay). Sequenced sample: cultured CD4+ T cells from blood. These receptor sequences come from a human donor with COVID-19.

Only a few counts were recorded for this clonotype. The V gene is TRBV7-2, the J gene TRBJ2-5; D assignment may be TRBD1 or TRBD2 (6 bases each). V lost 5 bases to trimming and J lost 2 bases, with 15 bases between them. Germline lookup yields CDR1 SGHTA and CDR2 FQGNSA. This CDR3 comprises 15 residues. Written as DNA, the CDR3 is TGTGCCAGCAGCCTACACCGAGGGGGGCAAGAGACCCAGTACTTC. As protein: CASSLHRGGQETQYF.

This chain connects TRBV14 to TRBJ2-3; 10 bases line up with TRBD1. Trimming took 4 bases from V and 4 from J; bases not matched to a gene: 5. Germline V gives CDR1 SGHDN, CDR2 FVKESK. This CDR3 spans 15 amino acids. The CDR3 sequence: CASSPTGGTADTQYF. CDR3 DNA sequence: TGTGCCAGCAGCCCGACAGGGGGCACTGCAGATACGCAGTATTTT.

This clonotype showed up just a few times. The chain is built from TRBV6-1 and TRBJ1-1; TRBD1 is a possible D gene (5 bases). The CDR3 has 14 residues. Trimming cost V 6 bases and J 0 bases, with 11 bases left between them. The germline gives CDR1 MNHNS, CDR2 SASEGT. The CDR3 loop reads CASSPGVVNTEAFF. Written as DNA, the CDR3 is TGTGCCAGCAGCCCGGGGGTGGTGAACACTGAAGCTTTCTTT.

V is TRBV19 and J is TRBJ2-5, with TRBD2 identical over 7 bases. Trimming cost V 3 bases and J 4 bases; bases outside gene matches: 5. Germline lookup yields CDR1 LNHDA and CDR2 SQIVND (reference sequence). The CDR3 has 14 residues. The CDR3 sequence: CASSMGGVRETQYF. CDR3 nucleotides: TGTGCCAGTAGTATGGGAGGGGTAAGAGAGACCCAGTACTTC.

By proportion, this clonotype is medium-sized. This rearrangement joins TRBV6-1 to TRBJ1-2, with 7 positions matching TRBD1. CDR3 length equals 14 residues. After removal of 8 bases from V and 6 bases from J, the junction contained 12 bases not matched to a gene. Germline lookup yields CDR1 MNHNS and CDR2 SASEGT. The CDR3 DNA reads as TGTGCCAGCTCCCCGGGTGGGGACAGAAATGGCTACACCTTC. Translating gives CASSPGGDRNGYTF.

In its sample, this clonotype was seen a few times. The chain couples TRBV7-6 to TRBJ2-3, with 8 bases matching TRBD2. This CDR3 is built from 17 residues. The germline V gene encodes CDR1 SGHVS and CDR2 FNYEAQ. The junction had 7 bases not matched to a gene; V was cut back by 2 bases and J by 0 bases. This CDR3 reads CASSLRGGGTSTDTQYF. The CDR3 bases are TGTGCCAGCAGCTTAAGGGGCGGGGGGACTAGCACAGATACGCAGTATTTT.

V is TRBV20-1 and J is TRBJ1-1; D is undetermined. Germline CDR1 reads DFQATT; CDR2 reads SNEGSKA (reference sequence). The CDR3 is 11 amino acids. V gave up 4 bases and J gave up 6 bases, with 9 bases separating them. The CDR3 DNA reads TGCAGTGCTAAGGGAGGCCCTGAAGCTTTCTTT. Protein sequence: CSAKGGPEAFF.

This clonotype has just a few counts. V is TRBV20-1 and J is TRBJ2-5; a possible D gene is TRBD2 (6 bases). This CDR3 is 13 amino acids long. The V end lost 3 bases, the J end lost 1 base, and 9 bases lay between the germline ends. Per the germline V gene, CDR1 is DFQATT and CDR2 is SNEGSKA (reference sequence). The chain's CDR3 is CSARGGFQETQYF. CDR3 nucleotides: TGCAGTGCTAGGGGGGGATTCCAAGAGACCCAGTACTTC.

V usage is TRBV5-4 and J usage is TRBJ2-3; a weak D match, TRBD2 (6 bases). V lost 3 bases and J 1 base, leaving 9 bases between the germline ends. CDR3 length: 14 residues. In germline, CDR1 is SGHNT, CDR2 YYREEE (reference sequence). The DNA for the CDR3 is TGTGCCAGCAGCTCGGGACTCCGCACAGATACGCAGTATTTT. This translates into CASSSGLRTDTQYF.

This rearrangement joins TRBV5-6 to TRBJ1-2; TRBD1 matches at 7 bases. The CDR3 is made up of 15 amino acids. V lost 4 bases and J lost 3; bases outside the gene matches: 9. Germline V gene lookup returns CDR1 SGHDT and CDR2 YYEEEE. The CDR3 protein is CASSPRIDRDYGYTF. In DNA, the CDR3 is TGTGCCAGCAGCCCCCGGATCGACAGGGACTATGGCTACACCTTC. The full variable domain, in which reference TRBV5-6 and TRBJ1-2 provide the parts outside the CDR3, is DAGVTQSPTHLIKTRGQQVTLRCSPKSGHDTVSWYQQALGQGPQFIFQYYEEEERQRGNFPDRFSGHQFPNYSSELNVNALLLGDSALYLCASSPRIDRDYGYTFGSGTRLTVV.

This clonotype was seen a handful of times. The V call is TRBV10-1, the J call TRBJ1-1; D is undetermined. This CDR3 is 12 amino acids long. The V gene lost 11 bases and the J gene lost 1 base, with 11 bases spanning the gap. CDR1 is WNHNN, CDR2 SYGVQD, per germline (reference sequence). The CDR3 sequence: CARPAGNTEAFF. The CDR3 coding sequence is TGCGCCCGCCCCGCAGGGAACACTGAAGCTTTCTTT.

The sample holds a few counts of this clonotype. The chain combines TRBV11-3 with TRBJ1-6; D not resolved. Trimming took off 5 bases at V and 7 bases at J, with 9 bases between the two ends. CDR1 and CDR2 (germline): SGHNT, YENEEA. The CDR3 consists of 13 residues. The CDR3 loop reads CASSAASNSPLHF. The CDR3 region has the DNA TGTGCCAGCAGCGCGGCGTCGAATTCACCCCTCCACTTT.

The CDR3 loop reads CASSEQASYEQYF. The CDR3 DNA is TGTGCCAGCAGTGAACAGGCCAGCTACGAGCAGTACTTC. The chain combines TRBV6-4 with TRBJ2-7; the D gene is possibly TRBD1 (5 bases). The CDR3 has 13 amino acids. The germline V gene encodes CDR1 MRHNA and CDR2 SNTAGT. The ends were cut back, 3 bases at V and 3 bases at J, with 9 bases in the middle.

This chain links TRBV10-2 with TRBJ2-1; the D call may be TRBD1 or TRBD2 (6 bases each). V was trimmed by 1 base and J by 6 bases, leaving 16 bases between them. The germline CDR1 and CDR2 sequences are WSHSY and SAAADI. The CDR3 contains 16 residues. Written as DNA, the CDR3 is TGCGCCAGCAGTGAGTGGAGGGGCCAGGGGCCCAATGAGCAGTTCTTC. It specifies CASSEWRGQGPNEQFF.

This chain joins TRBV30 and TRBJ2-1, with D possibly being TRBD1 or TRBD2 (5 bases each). The CDR3 covers 15 residues. Trimming took 4 bases from V and 2 from J, leaving 15 bases between them. The germline V gene encodes CDR1 GTSNPN and CDR2 SVGIG (reference sequence). The chain's CDR3 is CAWNLRDAAYNEQFF. In DNA, the CDR3 is TGTGCCTGGAATCTCCGGGACGCCGCCTACAATGAGCAGTTCTTC.

This clonotype was observed a handful of times. This sequence joins TRBV12-3 or TRBV12-4 and TRBJ1-5; the match to TRBD1 covers 7 bases. The V and J ends lost 7 bases and 3 bases, in that order; junction bases with no gene match: 6. The CDR3 contains 14 residues. The CDR3 protein is CASTGTETNQPQHF. Here the CDR3 DNA reads TGTGCCAGCACTGGGACAGAGACCAATCAGCCCCAGCATTTT.

This clonotype was picked up a small number of times. V gene TRBV6-1 combines with J gene TRBJ1-4, with 10 bases matching TRBD1. Germline lookup yields CDR1 MNHNS and CDR2 SASEGT. V lost 6 bases to trimming and J lost 7 bases; unmatched junction nucleotides: 2. The CDR3 totals 13 residues. The CDR3 sequence: CASRGTGVEKLFF. The DNA for the CDR3 is TGTGCCAGCAGGGGGACAGGGGTTGAAAAACTGTTTTTT.

This clonotype is medium-sized by share. The V call is TRBV30, the J call TRBJ1-1; no clear D gene. CDR1 is GTSNPN, CDR2 SVGIG, per germline (reference sequence). The germline V and J ends were trimmed by 4 bases and 3 bases, with 6 bases remaining between them. The CDR3 runs 11 residues. CDR3 loop: CAWNGYTEAFF. CDR3 DNA: TGTGCCTGGAATGGATACACTGAAGCTTTCTTT. Using reference TRBV30 and TRBJ1-1 for the parts outside the CDR3, the full variable domain is SQTIHQWPATLVQPVGSPLSLECTVEGTSNPNLYWYRQAAGRGLQLLFYSVGIGQISSEVPQNLSASRPQDRQFILSSKKLLLSDSGFYLCAWNGYTEAFFGQGTRLTVV.

This clonotype has more than one count but fewer than ten. The chain links TRBV7-6 to TRBJ1-3; a possible D gene is TRBD1 (5 bases). The CDR3 has 16 amino acids. Germline V CDR1 and CDR2: SGHVS, FNYEAQ. The germline V and J ends were trimmed by 2 bases and 8 bases, with 19 bases remaining between them. The DNA for the CDR3 is TGTGCCAGCAGCTTAAATACAGGATCGAGAGTGGACACCATATATTTT. Its translation is CASSLNTGSRVDTIYF.

The rearrangement links TRBV6-5 to TRBJ2-1; no firm D call. V lost 2 bases and J 0 bases, leaving 11 bases between the germline ends. CDR3 size: 16 residues. Germline assignment: CDR1 MNHEY and CDR2 SVGAGI. The CDR3 spells CASSYETAASYNEQFF. The CDR3 bases are TGTGCCAGCAGTTACGAGACGGCGGCCTCCTACAATGAGCAGTTCTTC.

The DNA for the CDR3 is TGTGCCAGCAGCTTTGGTAGCGGGGGACTCGGGACCCAGTACTTC. As protein: CASSFGSGGLGTQYF. This chain connects TRBV7-2 to TRBJ2-5; 9 bases fit TRBD2. The V gene's germline CDR1 is SGHTA and CDR2 FQGNSA. The CDR3 contains 15 residues. The V gene end was trimmed by 3 bases and the J gene end by 7 bases; junction bases not matched to a gene: 9.

Only a few counts were recorded for this clonotype. The V gene is TRBV24-1, the J gene TRBJ2-2; a weak D match, TRBD2 (6 bases). The V gene lost 5 bases and the J gene lost 0 bases, with 6 bases spanning the gap. Germline CDR1 and CDR2: KGHDR and SFDVKD. The length of the CDR3 is 14 residues. CDR3 in amino acids: CATSGGANTGELFF. The CDR3 DNA reads as TGTGCCACCAGTGGGGGGGCGAACACCGGGGAGCTGTTTTTT.

This clonotype was found a few times. The rearrangement joins TRBV12-3 or TRBV12-4 to TRBJ1-1, with D possibly being TRBD1 (5 bases). The CDR3 is 14 amino acids. V was pared by 8 bases and J by 0 bases, with 13 bases between. The CDR3 DNA follows: TGTGCCAGCCGTCCCAGGGAGGTGAACACTGAAGCTTTCTTT. This gives the protein CASRPREVNTEAFF.

This clonotype is judged medium-sized. CDR3 nucleotides: TGTGCCAGCAGTTCAAATCAGCAGAGCTCCTATAATTCACCCCTCCACTTT. It yields the protein CASSSNQQSSYNSPLHF. The rearrangement uses TRBV6-5 and TRBJ1-6; D unresolved. The CDR3 length is 17 residues. Trimming took off 4 bases at V and 0 bases at J, with 13 bases between the two ends. CDR1 is MNHEY and CDR2 is SVGAGI in the germline V gene.

This clonotype was counted between two and nine times. The genes are TRBV20-1 and TRBJ1-2; D might be TRBD1 (5 bases). The germline V gene encodes CDR1 DFQATT and CDR2 SNEGSKA (reference sequence). The CDR3 is 14 residues long. V was pared by 5 bases and J by 4 bases, with 17 bases between. CDR3 protein: CSAPPGGFSYGYTF. CDR3 in DNA: TGCAGTGCTCCTCCGGGGGGGTTCAGCTATGGCTACACCTTC.

This clonotype rates as medium-sized. The CDR3 loop reads CASSLEPRGQPQHF. Written as DNA, the CDR3 is TGTGCCAGCAGCTTAGAGCCACGAGGTCAGCCCCAGCATTTT. The chain couples TRBV7-8 to TRBJ1-5; unclear D gene. Germline V lookup: CDR1 SGHVS, CDR2 FQNEAQ. CDR3 size: 14 residues. Trimming removed 1 base from V and 6 bases from J, with 10 bases in between. The entire variable domain, with the rest obtained from reference TRBV7-8 and TRBJ1-5, is as follows: GAGVSQSPRYKVAKRGQDVALRCDPISGHVSLFWYQQALGQGPEFLTYFQNEAQLDKSGLPSDRFFAERPEGSVSTLKIQRTQQEDSAVYLCASSLEPRGQPQHFGDGTRLSIL.

This clonotype came up a few times. This chain connects TRBV5-6 to TRBJ2-5; no reliable D call. V gave up 2 bases and J gave up 2 bases, with 10 bases separating them. CDR1 is SGHDT, CDR2 YYEEEE, per germline. The CDR3 is 14 residues long. CDR3: CASSFLPRQETQYF. The CDR3 DNA reads as TGTGCCAGCAGCTTTTTGCCCCGACAAGAGACCCAGTACTTC. Drawing the rest from reference TRBV5-6 and TRBJ2-5, the complete variable domain is DAGVTQSPTHLIKTRGQQVTLRCSPKSGHDTVSWYQQALGQGPQFIFQYYEEEERQRGNFPDRFSGHQFPNYSSELNVNALLLGDSALYLCASSFLPRQETQYFGPGTRLLVL.